A single sample is the source of the 32 T cell receptor beta chains below, sequenced in a study of shared clonotypes between healthy human individuals. Measured with immunoSEQ multiplex PCR; TCRdb has only the in-frame clones, and not every one. Found here are more than 450,000 clones, 60% to 85% of them singletons; the top ten hold under 15%. Sequencing input: PBMCs. Every receptor here comes from a woman in her 40s in good health. Some clones in this sample may be carry-over from other donors' samples.

The rearrangement uses TRBV5-4 and TRBJ2-1; 8 nucleotides agree with TRBD2. Germline CDR1 SGHNT, CDR2 YYREEE (reference sequence). The CDR3 consists of 15 residues. Unmatched junction bases numbered 9, after V lost 5 bases and J lost 5 bases. In DNA form, the CDR3 reads TGTGCCAGCAGTCCGCCGGCGGGAGGCGACAATGAGCAGTTCTTC. This codes for CASSPPAGGDNEQFF. Combining the CDR3 with reference TRBV5-4 and TRBJ2-1 gives the whole variable domain ETGVTQSPTHLIKTRGQQVTLRCSSQSGHNTVSWYQQALGQGPQFIFQYYREEENGRGNFPPRFSGLQFPNYSSELNVNALELDDSALYLCASSPPAGGDNEQFFGPGTRLTVL.

J is TRBJ2-3 and V is TRBV4-1; 7 positions match TRBD2. This CDR3 is built from 17 residues. The trim removed 0 bases at V and 0 bases at J, leaving 6 bases unmatched. The germline V gene encodes CDR1 MGHRA and CDR2 YSYEKL. The CDR3 region is CASSQDPGAGSTDTQYF. CDR3 sequence (DNA): TGCGCCAGCAGCCAAGACCCCGGAGCGGGAAGCACAGATACGCAGTATTTT.

The V call is TRBV4-2, the J call TRBJ2-7, with 12 positions matching TRBD2. The CDR3 contains 15 residues. Germline V CDR1 and CDR2: LGHNA, YNFKEQ. Trimming removed 5 bases from V and 5 bases from J; junction bases left unmatched: 7. DNA for the CDR3: TGTGCCAGCAGCACATGGACTAGCGGGACGCACGAGCAGTACTTC. Its translation: CASSTWTSGTHEQYF.

The J gene is TRBJ2-7, the V gene TRBV10-3; 10 bases align to TRBD1. CDR1 is ENHRY and CDR2 is SYGVKD in the germline V gene. V was pared by 7 bases and J by 4 bases, with 7 bases of the junction left unmatched. This CDR3 has 14 amino acids. This chain's CDR3 is CAITPGQGVYEQYF. The DNA for the CDR3 is TGTGCCATCACCCCCGGACAGGGGGTTTACGAGCAGTACTTC.

The chain links TRBV10-1 to TRBJ2-5, with a possible D match to TRBD1 (6 bases). Between the trimmed V and J ends, which lost 0 bases and 5 bases, there was a span of 13 bases. The CDR3 runs to 15 residues. Germline V gene lookup returns CDR1 WNHNN and CDR2 SYGVQD (reference sequence). CDR3 loop: CASSESGGAGETQYF. In DNA, the CDR3 is TGCGCCAGCAGTGAGTCAGGGGGTGCTGGGGAGACCCAGTACTTC.

V and J are TRBV7-3 and TRBJ2-2; 7 bases line up with TRBD1. The CDR3 runs to 16 residues. Germline assignment: CDR1 SGHTA and CDR2 FQGTGA. The V and J ends lost 5 bases and 2 bases, in that order; junction bases with no gene match: 8. CDR3 region: CASSVRGQSNTGELFF. CDR3 DNA sequence: TGTGCCAGCAGCGTAAGGGGACAGAGTAACACCGGGGAGCTGTTTTTT.

This CDR3 reads CASRFTGGNTGELFF. The CDR3 bases are TGTGCCAGCAGGTTCACAGGGGGAAACACCGGGGAGCTGTTTTTT. The chain couples TRBV7-2 to TRBJ2-2; 8 bases match TRBD1. This CDR3 comprises 15 residues. Germline loops: CDR1 SGHTA, CDR2 FQGNSA. With 6 bases clipped from V and 2 bases from J, the junction kept 5 bases outside the gene matches.

V usage is TRBV7-6 and J usage is TRBJ1-5, with D possibly matching TRBD1 (5 bases). V was cut by 5 bases and J by 0 bases, with 11 bases left in between. The CDR3 runs 15 residues. CDR1 is SGHVS, CDR2 FNYEAQ, per germline. CDR3 nucleotides: TGTGCCAGCAGCCCTCAGGGTTATAGCAATCAGCCCCAGCATTTT. Translated, it gives CASSPQGYSNQPQHF.

The chain combines TRBV7-2 with TRBJ2-2; D remains ambiguous. V gave up 1 base and J gave up 8 bases, with 2 bases separating them. Looked up from germline, CDR1 is SGHTA and CDR2 is FQGNSA. This CDR3 is 11 amino acids long. CDR3 sequence (DNA): TGTGCCAGCAGCTTAGAAGGGGAGCTGTTTTTT. Translated, it gives CASSLEGELFF.

The chain uses TRBV2 and TRBJ2-5; unclear D gene. Germline V lookup: CDR1 SNHLY, CDR2 FYNNEI. This CDR3 is 13 amino acids long. The V end was cut by 5 bases, the J end by 7 bases, with 14 bases between. The CDR3 loop is CASSLPWTATQYF. The CDR3 nucleotides read TGTGCCAGCAGTCTACCCTGGACGGCGACCCAGTACTTC.

This sequence joins TRBV29-1 and TRBJ2-5, with 13 bases lining up with TRBD2. The CDR3 consists of 17 residues. Germline CDR1 is SQVTM and CDR2 is ANQGSEA. After removal of 8 bases from V and 5 bases from J, the junction contained 17 bases not matched to a gene. This CDR3 is CSTLAGGPRGWKETQYF. CDR3 nucleotides: TGCAGCACACTAGCGGGAGGGCCTAGGGGGTGGAAGGAGACCCAGTACTTC.

The chain combines TRBV28 with TRBJ2-7, with a possible D match to TRBD1 (6 bases). The germline V gene has CDR1 MDHEN and CDR2 SYDVKM. Trimming left V 7 bases short and J 7 bases short, with 20 bases between. The CDR3 runs to 14 residues. CDR3 protein: CASTAGGLSKEQYF. The CDR3 DNA sequence: TGTGCCAGCACAGCTGGGGGCCTCTCGAAGGAGCAGTACTTC.

CDR3 sequence reads: CAIRRTGGTGELFF. The CDR3 nucleotides read TGTGCCATCAGAAGGACAGGGGGCACCGGGGAGCTGTTTTTT. The gene calls are TRBV10-3 and TRBJ2-2; 10 positions agree with TRBD1. Germline V CDR1 and CDR2: ENHRY, SYGVKD. The CDR3 loop spans 14 amino acids. V gave up 6 bases and J gave up 4 bases; unmatched junction bases: 2.

The chain joins TRBV9 to TRBJ2-1; 9 bases agree with TRBD1. V lost 1 base to trimming and J lost 15 bases; unmatched junction nucleotides: 8. This CDR3 region has 13 residues. Per the germline V gene, CDR1 is SGDLS and CDR2 is YYNGEE. CDR3: CASSVFRDRAMFF. As DNA, the CDR3 is TGTGCCAGCAGCGTATTCCGGGACAGGGCGATGTTCTTC. Full variable domain (missing parts from reference TRBV9 and TRBJ2-1): DSGVTQTPKHLITATGQRVTLRCSPRSGDLSVYWYQQSLDQGLQFLIQYYNGEERAKGNILERFSAQQFPDLHSELNLSSLELGDSALYFCASSVFRDRAMFFGPGTRLTVL.

This clone was observed many times. The sample holds other DNA sequences that translate to the same CDR3. V is TRBV28 and J is TRBJ2-4, with TRBD1 matching 9 bases. The V and J ends lost 4 bases and 4 bases, in that order; junction bases with no gene match: 5. Germline V lookup: CDR1 MDHEN, CDR2 SYDVKM. The CDR3 is 15 residues long. CDR3 sequence reads: CASSSSGTGKNIQYF. The CDR3 DNA is TGTGCCAGCAGTTCCTCCGGGACAGGGAAAAACATTCAGTACTTC.

This chain joins TRBV30 and TRBJ2-1; 7 positions agree with TRBD2. Germline assignment: CDR1 GTSNPN and CDR2 SVGIG (reference sequence). J was trimmed by 4 bases and V by 8 bases; bases with no gene match: 8. This CDR3 is 13 amino acids long. The CDR3 protein is CARSSGQYNEQFF. The CDR3 bases are TGTGCCCGATCTAGCGGACAATACAATGAGCAGTTCTTC.

Worth noting for this clone: This likely stems from a read error, as it lies one base from a far larger clone. The chain couples TRBV28 to TRBJ2-7; TRBD2 is a possible D gene (5 bases). Trimming stripped 8 bases from V and 7 bases from J, with 18 bases between. Germline-derived CDR1 and CDR2 are MDHEN and SYDVKM. The CDR3 runs to 13 residues. CDR3 bases: TGTGCCAGCCGGACGCGGGTAGAGGAAGAGCAGTACTTC. Protein product: CASRTRVEEEQYF.

This chain connects TRBV28 to TRBJ2-7; TRBD1 aligns across 7 bases. The CDR3 has 15 amino acids. The germline CDR1 and CDR2 sequences are MDHEN and SYDVKM. V lost 7 bases and J lost 5; bases outside the gene matches: 14. The CDR3 nucleotides read TGTGCCAGCAAGTATACAGGGGCTGTGGGTGACGAGCAGTACTTC. The encoded protein is CASKYTGAVGDEQYF.

J is TRBJ2-2 and V is TRBV28; D unresolved. V dropped 6 bases and J dropped 1 base, with 6 bases sitting between them. The CDR3 runs 13 residues. The germline V gene has CDR1 MDHEN and CDR2 SYDVKM. As DNA, the CDR3 is TGTGCCAGCAGCCGATGGAACACCGGGGAGCTGTTTTTT. Protein product: CASSRWNTGELFF.

This clone has a handful of counts. The genes are TRBV4-3 and TRBJ2-6; maybe TRBD2 (6 bases). V lost 1 base and J lost 0, with 16 bases in between. The CDR3 runs 19 residues. Germline-derived CDR1 and CDR2 are LGHNA and YSLEER. CDR3 protein: CASSQVKSIAASGANVLTF. The CDR3, as DNA: TGCGCCAGCAGCCAAGTTAAGTCTATAGCGGCCTCTGGGGCCAACGTCCTGACTTTC.

This clone was seen only a few times. This chain joins TRBV7-2 and TRBJ1-1; unclear D gene. The CDR3 has 15 amino acids. The V end was cut by 3 bases, the J end by 0 bases, with 11 bases between. The germline CDR1 and CDR2 sequences are SGHTA and FQGNSA. The CDR3 reads CASSFGVALNTEAFF. In DNA form, the CDR3 reads TGTGCCAGCAGCTTCGGGGTAGCTCTGAACACTGAAGCTTTCTTT.

CDR3 nucleotides: TGTGCCAGCAGCGTAGACCGGGATCCCACGCTTGGCTACACCTTC. Translated, it gives CASSVDRDPTLGYTF. The chain uses TRBV9 and TRBJ1-2; D call uncertain. The CDR3 has 15 amino acids. V was trimmed by 0 bases and J by 7 bases, leaving 16 bases between them. The germline CDR1 and CDR2 sequences are SGDLS and YYNGEE.

This chain links TRBV10-2 with TRBJ2-7; unclear D gene. The CDR3 extends over 11 amino acids. CDR1 and CDR2 (germline): WSHSY, SAAADI. The germline V and J ends were trimmed by 6 bases and 5 bases, with 8 bases remaining between them. CDR3 loop: CASRDGHEQYF. CDR3 DNA: TGCGCCAGCAGGGACGGACACGAGCAGTACTTC.

This sequence joins TRBV4-2 and TRBJ2-3; TRBD1 matches at 8 bases. The CDR3 has 16 residues. The ends lost 0 bases at V and 5 bases at J; junction bases unmatched: 7. Germline CDR1 LGHNA, CDR2 YNFKEQ. The CDR3 nucleotides read TGTGCCAGCAGCCAAGACCCAGGACAGGGTGGAGATACGCAGTATTTT. Translated: CASSQDPGQGGDTQYF.

As concerns this clone: The same CDR3 can be traced to other DNA sequences in this sample. V gene TRBV4-2 combines with J gene TRBJ2-1, with TRBD2 identical over 9 bases. V shed 4 bases and J 4 bases; nucleotides not matched to a gene: 5. In germline, CDR1 is LGHNA, CDR2 YNFKEQ. The CDR3 is 15 residues long. Here the CDR3 reads CASSPTSGSYNEQFF. The CDR3 DNA is TGTGCCAGCAGCCCGACTAGCGGATCATACAATGAGCAGTTCTTC.

The chain employs TRBV11-2 and TRBJ2-3; TRBD1 aligns across 8 bases. Looked up from germline, CDR1 is SGHAT and CDR2 is FQNNGV. Trimming took 0 bases from V and 9 from J; bases not matched to a gene: 8. There are 15 residues in the CDR3. The CDR3 region has the DNA TGTGCCAGCAGCTTAGAGTCTTATACAGGGGGAACGCAGTATTTT. It specifies CASSLESYTGGTQYF.

There are many counts of this clone. The chain joins TRBV7-8 to TRBJ2-7; D perhaps matches TRBD2 (6 bases). The V end lost 3 bases, the J end lost 7 bases, and 13 bases lay between the germline ends. There are 13 residues in the CDR3. Germline V gives CDR1 SGHVS, CDR2 FQNEAQ. The chain's CDR3 is CASSFGGTTEQYF. CDR3 DNA sequence: TGTGCCAGCAGCTTCGGGGGAACTACGGAGCAGTACTTC.

The chain couples TRBV19 to TRBJ2-1; maybe TRBD2 (5 bases). The CDR3 runs 16 residues. The germline V and J ends were trimmed by 0 bases and 2 bases, with 11 bases remaining between them. Germline loops: CDR1 LNHDA, CDR2 SQIVND (reference sequence). In nucleotides, the CDR3 is TGTGCCAGTAGTATAGATGCGGGTCAACCCTACAATGAGCAGTTCTTC. Encoded protein: CASSIDAGQPYNEQFF.

A single count supports this clone. This chain joins TRBV7-9 and TRBJ2-4; D possibly corresponds to TRBD1 (7 bases). In germline, CDR1 is SEHNR, CDR2 FQNEAQ (reference sequence). This CDR3 contains 14 residues. V gave up 4 bases and J gave up 7 bases, with 14 bases separating them. CDR3 DNA sequence: TGTGCCAGCAGCTCTAACCAGGGGGGCAACATTCAGTACTTC. This gives the protein CASSSNQGGNIQYF.

The chain combines TRBV28 with TRBJ1-4; 7 bases agree with TRBD1. The CDR3 runs 13 residues. J was trimmed by 5 bases and V by 6 bases; bases with no gene match: 3. The germline CDR1 and CDR2 sequences are MDHEN and SYDVKM. DNA for the CDR3: TGTGCCAGCAGCGACAGGGAGAATGAAAAACTGTTTTTT. This translates into CASSDRENEKLFF.

The rearrangement uses TRBV29-1 and TRBJ2-7, with a weak D call TRBD2 (5 bases). Germline-derived CDR1 and CDR2 are SQVTM and ANQGSEA. The CDR3 has 13 amino acids. V was clipped by 4 bases and J by 0 bases, with 10 bases between them. The CDR3, as DNA: TGCAGCGTTGGAGGGTTTAGCTCCTACGAGCAGTACTTC. Amino acid sequence: CSVGGFSSYEQYF.

The chain employs TRBV25-1 and TRBJ2-7, with 13 positions matching TRBD2. The V gene's germline CDR1 is MGHDK and CDR2 SYGVNS. Unmatched junction bases numbered 6, after V lost 7 bases and J lost 3 bases. The CDR3 is 15 residues long. This chain's CDR3 is CASISGTSGNYEQYF. CDR3 DNA sequence: TGTGCCAGCATATCCGGGACTAGCGGGAACTACGAGCAGTACTTC.